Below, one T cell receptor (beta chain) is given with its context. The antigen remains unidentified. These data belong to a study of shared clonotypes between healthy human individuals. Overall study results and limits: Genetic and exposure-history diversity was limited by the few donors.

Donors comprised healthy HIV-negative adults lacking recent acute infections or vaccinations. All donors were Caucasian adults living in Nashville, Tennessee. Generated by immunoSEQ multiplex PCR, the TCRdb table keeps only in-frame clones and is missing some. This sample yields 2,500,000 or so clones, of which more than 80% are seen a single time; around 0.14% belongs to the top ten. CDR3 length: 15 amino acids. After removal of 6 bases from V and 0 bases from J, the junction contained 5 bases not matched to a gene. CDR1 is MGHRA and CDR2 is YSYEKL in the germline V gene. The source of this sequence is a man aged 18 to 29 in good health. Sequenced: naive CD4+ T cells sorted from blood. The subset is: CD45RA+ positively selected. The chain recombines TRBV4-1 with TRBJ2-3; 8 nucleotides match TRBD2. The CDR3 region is CASRLSGESTDTQYF. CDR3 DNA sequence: TGCGCCAGCAGGCTTAGCGGGGAGAGCACAGATACGCAGTATTTT.